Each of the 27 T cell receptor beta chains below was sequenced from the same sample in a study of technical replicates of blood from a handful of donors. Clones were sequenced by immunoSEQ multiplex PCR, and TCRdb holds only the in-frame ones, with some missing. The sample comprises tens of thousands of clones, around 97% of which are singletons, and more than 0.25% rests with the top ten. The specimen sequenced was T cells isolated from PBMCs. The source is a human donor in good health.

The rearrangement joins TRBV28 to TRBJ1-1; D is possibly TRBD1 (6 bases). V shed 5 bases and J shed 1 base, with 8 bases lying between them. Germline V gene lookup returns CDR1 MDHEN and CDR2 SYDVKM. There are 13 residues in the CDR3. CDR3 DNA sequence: TGTGCCAGCAGTCCGACAGGGAACACTGAAGCTTTCTTT. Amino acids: CASSPTGNTEAFF.

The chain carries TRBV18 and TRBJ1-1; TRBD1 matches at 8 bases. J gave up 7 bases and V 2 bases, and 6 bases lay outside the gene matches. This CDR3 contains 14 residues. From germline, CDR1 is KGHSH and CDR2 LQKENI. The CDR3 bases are TGTGCCAGCTCACCAAGAACCGGGACAGGTGAAGCTTTCTTT. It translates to CASSPRTGTGEAFF. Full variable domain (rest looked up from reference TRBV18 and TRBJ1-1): NAGVMQNPRHLVRRRGQEARLRCSPMKGHSHVYWYRQLPEEGLKFMVYLQKENIIDESGMPKERFSAEFPKEGPSILRIQQVVRGDSAAYFCASSPRTGTGEAFFGQGTRLTVV.

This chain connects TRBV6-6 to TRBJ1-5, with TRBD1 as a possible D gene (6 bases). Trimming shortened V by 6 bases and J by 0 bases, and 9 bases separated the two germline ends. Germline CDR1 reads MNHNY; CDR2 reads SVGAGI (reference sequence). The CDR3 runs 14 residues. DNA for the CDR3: TGTGCCAGCAGACAGGGCTATAGCAATCAGCCCCAGCATTTT. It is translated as CASRQGYSNQPQHF.

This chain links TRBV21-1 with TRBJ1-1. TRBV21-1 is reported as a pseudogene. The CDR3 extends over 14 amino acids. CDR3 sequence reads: CASSTGLAGGEAFF. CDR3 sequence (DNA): TGTGCCAGCAGCACCGGACTGGCGGGTGGTGAAGCTTTCTTT.

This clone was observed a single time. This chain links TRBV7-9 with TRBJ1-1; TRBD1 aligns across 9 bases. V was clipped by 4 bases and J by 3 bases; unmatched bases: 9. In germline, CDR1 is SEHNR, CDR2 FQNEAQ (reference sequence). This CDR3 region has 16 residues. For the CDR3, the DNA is TGTGCCAGCAGCTCCCTACCGGGACAGGGATACACTGAAGCTTTCTTT. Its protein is CASSSLPGQGYTEAFF.

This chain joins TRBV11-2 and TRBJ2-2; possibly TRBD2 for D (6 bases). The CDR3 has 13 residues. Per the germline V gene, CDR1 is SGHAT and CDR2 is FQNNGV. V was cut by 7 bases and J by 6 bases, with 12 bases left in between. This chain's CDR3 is CASKGGGAGELFF. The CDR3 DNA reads TGTGCCAGCAAGGGAGGAGGGGCCGGGGAGCTGTTTTTT.

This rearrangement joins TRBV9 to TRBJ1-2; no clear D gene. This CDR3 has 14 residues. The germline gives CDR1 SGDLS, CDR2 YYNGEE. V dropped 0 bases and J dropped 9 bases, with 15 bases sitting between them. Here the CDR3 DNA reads TGTGCCAGCAGCGTAGGAGTCGGGATTTATAGCTACACCTTC. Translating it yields CASSVGVGIYSYTF.

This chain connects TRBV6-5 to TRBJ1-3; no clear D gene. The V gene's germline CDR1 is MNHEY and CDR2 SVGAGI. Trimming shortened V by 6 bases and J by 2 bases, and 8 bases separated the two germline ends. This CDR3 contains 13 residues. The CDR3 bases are TGTGCCAGCAGCTTTTTTACTGGAAACACCATATATTTT. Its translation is CASSFFTGNTIYF.

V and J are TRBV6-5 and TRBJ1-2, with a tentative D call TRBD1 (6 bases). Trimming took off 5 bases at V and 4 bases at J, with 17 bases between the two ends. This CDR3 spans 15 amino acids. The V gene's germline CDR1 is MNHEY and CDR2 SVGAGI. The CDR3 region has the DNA TGTGCCAGCAGTGGCCGGACAGCTGTCGGCTATGGCTACACCTTC. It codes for CASSGRTAVGYGYTF.

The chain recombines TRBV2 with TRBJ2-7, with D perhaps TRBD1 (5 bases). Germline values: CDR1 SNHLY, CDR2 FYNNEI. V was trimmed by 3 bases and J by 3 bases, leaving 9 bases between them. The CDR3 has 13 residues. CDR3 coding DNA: TGTGCCAGCAGTGAGGGGCACCTCTACGAGCAGTACTTC. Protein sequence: CASSEGHLYEQYF.

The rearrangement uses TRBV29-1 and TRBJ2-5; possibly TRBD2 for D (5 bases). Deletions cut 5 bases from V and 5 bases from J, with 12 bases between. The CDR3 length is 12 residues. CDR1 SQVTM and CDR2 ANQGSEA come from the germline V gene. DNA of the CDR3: TGCAGCGTTCTACCAAGCGGTGAGACCCAGTACTTC. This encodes CSVLPSGETQYF.

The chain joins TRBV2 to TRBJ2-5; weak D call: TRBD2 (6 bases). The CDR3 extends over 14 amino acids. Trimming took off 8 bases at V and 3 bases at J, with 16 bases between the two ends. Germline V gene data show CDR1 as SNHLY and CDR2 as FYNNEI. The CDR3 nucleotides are TGTGCCAGCTGCCGCGGGGTTGGGGAAGAGACCCAGTACTTC. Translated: CASCRGVGEETQYF.

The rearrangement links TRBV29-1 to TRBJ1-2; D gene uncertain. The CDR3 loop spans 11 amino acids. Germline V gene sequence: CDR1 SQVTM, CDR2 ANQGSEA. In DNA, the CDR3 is TGCAGTGCAACAGCTAACTATGGCTACACCTTC. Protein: CSATANYGYTF.

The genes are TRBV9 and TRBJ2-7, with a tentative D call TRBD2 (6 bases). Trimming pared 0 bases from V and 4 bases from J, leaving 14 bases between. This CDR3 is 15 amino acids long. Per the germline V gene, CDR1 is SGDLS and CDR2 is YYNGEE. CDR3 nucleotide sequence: TGTGCCAGCAGCGTAGCGGGGACTTTGCTGTACGAGCAGTACTTC. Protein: CASSVAGTLLYEQYF.

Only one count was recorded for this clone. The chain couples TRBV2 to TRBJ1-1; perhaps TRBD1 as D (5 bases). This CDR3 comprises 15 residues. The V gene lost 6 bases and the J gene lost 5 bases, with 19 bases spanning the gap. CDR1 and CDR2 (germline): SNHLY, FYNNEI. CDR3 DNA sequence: TGTGCCAGCAGCGCACAAAAGGGGATTTGGACTGAAGCTTTCTTT. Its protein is CASSAQKGIWTEAFF.

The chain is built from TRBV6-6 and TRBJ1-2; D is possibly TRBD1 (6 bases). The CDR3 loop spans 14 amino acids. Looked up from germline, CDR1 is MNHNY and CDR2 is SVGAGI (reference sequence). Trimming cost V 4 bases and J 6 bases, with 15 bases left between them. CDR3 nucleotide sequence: TGTGCCAGCAGTTCAGGGGTCCTACGGGATGGCTACACCTTC. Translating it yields CASSSGVLRDGYTF.

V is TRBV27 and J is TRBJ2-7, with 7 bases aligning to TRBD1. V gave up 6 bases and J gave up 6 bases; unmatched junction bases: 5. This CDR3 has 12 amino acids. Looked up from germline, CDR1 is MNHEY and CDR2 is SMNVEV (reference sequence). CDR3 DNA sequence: TGTGCCAGCAGCCCGACAGGGACCGAGCAGTACTTC. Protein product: CASSPTGTEQYF.

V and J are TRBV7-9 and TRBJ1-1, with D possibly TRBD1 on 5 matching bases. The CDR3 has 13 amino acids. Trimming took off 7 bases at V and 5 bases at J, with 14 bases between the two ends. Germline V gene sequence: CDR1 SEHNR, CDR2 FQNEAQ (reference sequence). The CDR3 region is CASILLEGTEAFF. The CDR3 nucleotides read TGTGCCAGCATTCTACTGGAGGGGACTGAAGCTTTCTTT.

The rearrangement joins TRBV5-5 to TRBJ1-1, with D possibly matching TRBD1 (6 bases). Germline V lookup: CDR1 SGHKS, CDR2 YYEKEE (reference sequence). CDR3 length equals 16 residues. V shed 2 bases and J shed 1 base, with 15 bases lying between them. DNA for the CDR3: TGTGCCAGCAGCTTAATACAGGGACCGGGGAACACTGAAGCTTTCTTT. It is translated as CASSLIQGPGNTEAFF.

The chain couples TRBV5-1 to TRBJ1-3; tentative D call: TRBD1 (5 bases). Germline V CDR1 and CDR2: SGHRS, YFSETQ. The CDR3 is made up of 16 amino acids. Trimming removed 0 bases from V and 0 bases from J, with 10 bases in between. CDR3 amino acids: CASSLDRPVSGNTIYF. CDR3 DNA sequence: TGCGCCAGCAGCTTGGACAGGCCCGTCTCTGGAAACACCATATATTTT.

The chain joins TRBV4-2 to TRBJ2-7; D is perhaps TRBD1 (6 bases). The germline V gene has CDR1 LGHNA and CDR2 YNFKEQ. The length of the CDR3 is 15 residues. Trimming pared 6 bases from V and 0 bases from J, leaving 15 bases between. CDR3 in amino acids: CASSIGWDNSYEQYF. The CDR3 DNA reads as TGTGCCAGCAGTATTGGCTGGGACAACTCCTACGAGCAGTACTTC.

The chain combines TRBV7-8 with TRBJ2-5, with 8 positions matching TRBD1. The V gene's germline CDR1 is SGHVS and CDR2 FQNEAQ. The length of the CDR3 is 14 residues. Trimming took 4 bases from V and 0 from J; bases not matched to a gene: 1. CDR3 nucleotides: TGTGCCAGCAGCTCACAGGGGGACCAAGAGACCCAGTACTTC. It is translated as CASSSQGDQETQYF.

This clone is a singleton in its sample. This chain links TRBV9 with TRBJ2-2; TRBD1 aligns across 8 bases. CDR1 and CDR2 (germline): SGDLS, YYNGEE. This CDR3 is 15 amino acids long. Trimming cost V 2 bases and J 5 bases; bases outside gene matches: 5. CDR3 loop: CASSVTTGGTGELFF. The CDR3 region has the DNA TGTGCCAGCAGCGTGACTACAGGGGGTACCGGGGAGCTGTTTTTT. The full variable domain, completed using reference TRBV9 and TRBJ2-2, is DSGVTQTPKHLITATGQRVTLRCSPRSGDLSVYWYQQSLDQGLQFLIQYYNGEERAKGNILERFSAQQFPDLHSELNLSSLELGDSALYFCASSVTTGGTGELFFGEGSRLTVL.

CDR3 nucleotides: TGCGCCAGCAGTCCAGCGAACACCGGGGAGCTGTTTTTT. This gives the protein CASSPANTGELFF. The J gene is TRBJ2-2, the V gene TRBV4-3; D is unresolved. Deletions cut 6 bases from V and 0 bases from J, with 5 bases between. CDR1 LGHNA and CDR2 YSLEER come from the germline V gene. This CDR3 region has 13 residues.

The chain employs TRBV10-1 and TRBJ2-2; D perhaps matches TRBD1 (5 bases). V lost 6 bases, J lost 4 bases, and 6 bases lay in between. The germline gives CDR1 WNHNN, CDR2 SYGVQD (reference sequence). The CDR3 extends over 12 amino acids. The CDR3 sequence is CASRGPTGELFF. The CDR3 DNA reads TGCGCCAGCAGGGGGCCCACCGGGGAGCTGTTTTTT.

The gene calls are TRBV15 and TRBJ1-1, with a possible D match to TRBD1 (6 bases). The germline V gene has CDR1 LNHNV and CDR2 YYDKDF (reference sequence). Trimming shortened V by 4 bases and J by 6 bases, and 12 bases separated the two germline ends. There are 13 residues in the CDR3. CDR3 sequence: CATSNREWSEAFF. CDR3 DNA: TGTGCCACCAGCAACAGGGAATGGTCTGAAGCTTTCTTT.

CDR3 bases: TGTGCCAGCAGTTTTTTCAGGCCGAATCAGCCCCAGCATTTT. Protein product: CASSFFRPNQPQHF. This chain links TRBV28 with TRBJ1-5; D is unclear. Germline V gene lookup returns CDR1 MDHEN and CDR2 SYDVKM. There are 14 residues in the CDR3. V was pared by 3 bases and J by 4 bases, with 10 bases between.